These 7 T cell receptor beta chains share one sample of origin, sequenced in a study of shared clonotypes between healthy human individuals. Assay: immunoSEQ multiplex PCR; the TCRdb copy retains only in-frame clones and omits some. Here the sample spans about 1.4 million clones, approximately 96% being singletons. The sequenced sample consisted of naive CD4+ T cells sorted from blood. Subset specified: CD45RA+ positively selected. Receptor source: a man aged 25-45 years in good health.

The CDR3 DNA reads as TGTGCCAGCAGGATGGGGGAGACCCAGTACTTC. It encodes CASRMGETQYF. The chain recombines TRBV6-1 with TRBJ2-5; D call uncertain. From germline, CDR1 is MNHNS and CDR2 SASEGT. This CDR3 spans 11 amino acids. The V end was cut by 6 bases, the J end by 5 bases, with 7 bases between.

The chain carries TRBV29-1 and TRBJ2-3; 11 bases match TRBD2. From germline, CDR1 is SQVTM and CDR2 ANQGSEA. CDR3 size: 21 residues. Trimming removed 6 bases from V and 4 bases from J; junction bases left unmatched: 27. CDR3 nucleotides: TGCAGCGTCCGTATCCGCCATGGTGGCTTTAGCGGGAGGGCCTTCGCAGATACGCAGTATTTT. Residues: CSVRIRHGGFSGRAFADTQYF.

The chain combines TRBV14 with TRBJ2-2; 7 bases map to TRBD2. With V trimmed by 5 bases and J by 5 bases, 2 bases remained unmatched. The CDR3 contains 13 residues. The germline CDR1 and CDR2 sequences are SGHDN and FVKESK. The CDR3 coding sequence is TGTGCCAGCAGCATACTAGCGACCGGGGAGCTGTTTTTT. Its protein product is CASSILATGELFF. The complete variable domain, with remaining parts taken from reference TRBV14 and TRBJ2-2, reads EAGVTQFPSHSVIEKGQTVTLRCDPISGHDNLYWYRRVMGKEIKFLLHFVKESKQDESGMPNNRFLAERTGGTYSTLKVQPAELEDSGVYFCASSILATGELFFGEGSRLTVL.

The V gene is TRBV20-1, the J gene TRBJ2-1; D might be TRBD2 (5 bases). The germline V gene encodes CDR1 DFQATT and CDR2 SNEGSKA (reference sequence). V lost 6 bases and J 8 bases, leaving 8 bases between the germline ends. The CDR3 contains 10 residues. The CDR3 spells CSAWRDEQFF. CDR3 DNA: TGCAGTGCGTGGCGGGATGAGCAGTTCTTC.

The J gene is TRBJ2-2, the V gene TRBV28, with 11 nucleotides matching TRBD2. The CDR3 loop spans 16 amino acids. Germline V gene sequence: CDR1 MDHEN, CDR2 SYDVKM. The V and J ends lost 1 base and 5 bases, in that order; junction bases with no gene match: 3. CDR3 nucleotides: TGTGCCAGCAGTTTATCCTTAGCGGGAGGGACCGGGGAGCTGTTTTTT. Its protein is CASSLSLAGGTGELFF.

The genes are TRBV10-1 and TRBJ2-2; 8 nucleotides align to TRBD2. The junction had 7 bases not matched to a gene; V was cut back by 0 bases and J by 4 bases. CDR3 length: 17 amino acids. CDR1 and CDR2 (germline): WNHNN, SYGVQD (reference sequence). CDR3 sequence: CASSESPAGALTGELFF. The CDR3 coding sequence is TGCGCCAGCAGTGAGTCCCCAGCGGGAGCTCTCACCGGGGAGCTGTTTTTT.

The J gene is TRBJ2-1, the V gene TRBV18; 10 positions match TRBD2. Unmatched junction bases numbered 5, after V lost 1 base and J lost 5 bases. Germline V gene lookup returns CDR1 KGHSH and CDR2 LQKENI. CDR3 length equals 16 residues. CDR3 bases: TGTGCCAGCTCACCACAGCGGGAGGGCCCCGACAATGAGCAGTTCTTC. Its protein is CASSPQREGPDNEQFF.